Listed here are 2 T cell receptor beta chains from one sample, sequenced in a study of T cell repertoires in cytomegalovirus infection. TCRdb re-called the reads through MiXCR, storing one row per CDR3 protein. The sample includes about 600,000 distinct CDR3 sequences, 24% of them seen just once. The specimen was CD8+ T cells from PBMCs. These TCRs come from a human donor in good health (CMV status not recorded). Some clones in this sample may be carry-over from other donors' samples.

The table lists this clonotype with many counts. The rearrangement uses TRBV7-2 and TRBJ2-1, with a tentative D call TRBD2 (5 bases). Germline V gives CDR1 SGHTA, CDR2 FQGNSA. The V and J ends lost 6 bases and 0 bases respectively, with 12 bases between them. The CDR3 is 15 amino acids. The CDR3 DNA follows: TGTGCCAGCAGTTCGGGGAGTGGCTCCTACAATGAGCAGTTCTTC. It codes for CASSSGSGSYNEQFF.

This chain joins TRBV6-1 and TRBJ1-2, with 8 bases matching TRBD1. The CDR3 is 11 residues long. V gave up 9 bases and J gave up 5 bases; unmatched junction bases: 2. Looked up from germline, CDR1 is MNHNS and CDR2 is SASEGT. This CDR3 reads CARWTGYGYTF. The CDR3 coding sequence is TGTGCCAGGTGGACAGGGTATGGCTACACCTTC.